These 2 T cell receptor beta chains share one sample of origin, sequenced in a study of T cell repertoires in cytomegalovirus infection. TCRdb independently ran MiXCR on the reads; one entry per CDR3 protein. Of over 450,000 distinct CDR3 sequences listed, 11% are singletons. Source material: PBMCs. Receptors originate from a human donor in good health (CMV status not recorded). Some clones in this sample may be carry-over from other donors' samples.

This chain links TRBV5-1 with TRBJ2-7; the D is unclear. This CDR3 comprises 14 residues. Trimming pared 4 bases from V and 0 bases from J, leaving 11 bases between. Per the germline V gene, CDR1 is SGHRS and CDR2 is YFSETQ. CDR3 loop: CASSPGGLSYEQYF. Here the CDR3 DNA reads TGCGCCAGCAGCCCCGGTGGGCTCTCCTACGAGCAGTACTTC.

The chain combines TRBV3-1 with TRBJ2-7, with D uncertain. V was cut by 4 bases and J by 6 bases, with 19 bases left in between. CDR3 length equals 15 residues. In germline, CDR1 is LGHDT, CDR2 YNNKEL (reference sequence). This CDR3 reads CASSRPSGAPGEQYF. CDR3 sequence (DNA): TGTGCCAGCAGCCGCCCAAGTGGCGCCCCGGGCGAGCAGTACTTC.